This record looks at one T cell receptor (beta chain) sequence and its context. Replicate PCRs were loaded with 250 to 300 ng DNA from unsorted PBMC, about 30,000 T cell genomes. With ten immunoSEQ deep assay plates, unsorted PBMC DNA underwent sequencing. Sequencing was performed with immunoSEQ multiplex PCR; in TCRdb, only in-frame clones are kept and a portion is missing. The table lists about half a million clones, roughly three quarters of them singletons. Donors were healthy HIV-negative adults without recently reported acute infections or vaccinations. Caucasian adults residing in Nashville, Tennessee made up all the donors. Looked up from germline, CDR1 is SGHRS and CDR2 is YFSETQ. Trimming removed 5 bases from V and 6 bases from J, with 14 bases in between. This CDR3 contains 14 residues. This sample is part of a study of shared clonotypes between healthy human individuals.

Source material: PBMCs. The receptor was derived from a woman aged 40 to 50 in good health. Some clones in this sample may be carry-over from other donors' samples. The rearrangement uses TRBV5-1 and TRBJ2-2, with D hard to call. CDR3 protein: CASRVQMSSGELFF. The DNA of the CDR3 is TGCGCCAGCAGGGTCCAGATGTCGTCCGGGGAGCTGTTTTTT. Full variable domain (rest looked up from reference TRBV5-1 and TRBJ2-2): KAGVTQTPRYLIKTRGQQVTLSCSPISGHRSVSWYQQTPGQGLQFLFEYFSETQRNKGNFPGRFSGRQFSNSRSEMNVSTLELGDSALYLCASRVQMSSGELFFGEGSRLTVL.